Each of the 8 T cell receptor beta chains below was sequenced from the same sample in a study of identical twins. Using its own MiXCR run on the 5' RACE reads, TCRdb lists one record per CDR3 protein. Of 520,000 or so distinct CDR3 sequences listed, less than 25% were seen once; the top ten hold about 0.93%. The same data also contributed to another study, on T cells expressing NK-cell markers.

The sequencing sample was made of CD4+ T cells sorted from blood. Source of these receptors: a woman between 18 and 29 years old in good health.

This clonotype was recorded many times. This chain joins TRBV10-3 and TRBJ2-1, with 7 bases that match TRBD1. Trimming removed 2 bases from V and 5 bases from J; junction bases left unmatched: 6. This CDR3 has 15 residues. The V gene's germline CDR1 is ENHRY and CDR2 SYGVKD. In nucleotides, the CDR3 is TGTGCCATCAGTGAGGGGCAGGGGGTACACAATGAGCAGTTCTTC. This codes for CAISEGQGVHNEQFF.

This clonotype has a handful of counts. This chain joins TRBV6-5 and TRBJ2-2; perhaps TRBD1 as D (6 bases). The CDR3 runs to 16 residues. Trimming took off 0 bases at V and 0 bases at J, with 8 bases between the two ends. Germline CDR1 reads MNHEY; CDR2 reads SVGAGI. CDR3 loop: CASSYSDRPNTGELFF. CDR3 DNA: TGTGCCAGCAGTTACTCAGACAGGCCGAACACCGGGGAGCTGTTTTTT.

The chain uses TRBV4-3 and TRBJ2-7; 7 bases are a match to TRBD2. The V gene's germline CDR1 is LGHNA and CDR2 YSLEER. This CDR3 spans 15 amino acids. Trimming took 0 bases from V and 0 from J; bases not matched to a gene: 2. The CDR3 reads CASSQDTSDSYEQYF. Here the CDR3 DNA reads TGCGCCAGCAGCCAAGACACTAGCGACTCCTACGAGCAGTACTTC.

CDR3 sequence: CASSGLAGDREQFF. CDR3 sequence (DNA): TGTGCCAGCTCAGGTCTAGCGGGAGATCGTGAGCAGTTCTTC. The rearrangement joins TRBV18 to TRBJ2-1; the match to TRBD2 covers 10 bases. With V trimmed by 5 bases and J by 9 bases, 7 bases remained unmatched. The CDR3 is 14 residues long. Looked up from germline, CDR1 is KGHSH and CDR2 is LQKENI.

This clonotype was found a few times. The chain couples TRBV4-2 to TRBJ1-4, with 8 bases matching TRBD1. CDR1 and CDR2 from the germline V gene are LGHNA and YNFKEQ. This CDR3 spans 15 amino acids. With V trimmed by 2 bases and J by 10 bases, 9 bases remained unmatched. CDR3 in DNA: TGTGCCAGCAGCCAAAAGGGACAGGATGCCGGAAAACTGTTTTTT. This sequence encodes CASSQKGQDAGKLFF.

This chain joins TRBV20-1 and TRBJ1-2, with D uncertain. Germline V CDR1 and CDR2: DFQATT, SNEGSKA (reference sequence). The CDR3 loop spans 12 amino acids. V lost 7 bases, J lost 8 bases, and 17 bases lay in between. The CDR3 loop reads CSVLDPQEGYTF. In nucleotides, the CDR3 is TGCAGTGTCTTGGACCCGCAGGAGGGCTACACCTTC.

J is TRBJ2-5 and V is TRBV9, with 7 positions matching TRBD2. The V and J ends lost 1 base and 5 bases, in that order; junction bases with no gene match: 8. There are 15 residues in the CDR3. In germline, CDR1 is SGDLS, CDR2 YYNGEE. The CDR3 DNA reads TGTGCCAGCAGCGTACTTTACGGGGAGGGGGAGACCCAGTACTTC. Encoded protein: CASSVLYGEGETQYF.

This clonotype was observed a few times. The chain recombines TRBV5-1 with TRBJ1-2; maybe TRBD1 (5 bases). Trimming pared 3 bases from V and 0 bases from J, leaving 9 bases between. The CDR3 extends over 14 amino acids. CDR1 is SGHRS, CDR2 YFSETQ, per germline. The CDR3 nucleotides are TGCGCCAGCAGCTCAGACAGCTCTAACTATGGCTACACCTTC. Translated, it gives CASSSDSSNYGYTF.